These T cell receptor beta chains were read from a single sample in a study of regulatory T cells in long-lasting Graves disease. In TCRdb, the multiplex PCR reads were re-called with MiXCR into one record per CDR3 protein. This sample has 400,000 to 500,000 distinct CDR3 sequences; about 22% occur once, and the top ten carry around 7%. The sequences come from peripheral blood mononuclear cells (PBMCs), collected when the disease was refractory, from a patient treated with antithyroid drugs. The receptor source for this set is a female donor with Graves disease. CDR3s include the opening cysteine and the closing phenylalanine or tryptophan. D genes are given only for firm matches. Only some rows state a clone size, as once, few, many or a class for expanded clones.

CDR3,DNA,D,J,size,V
CASSLRTGIRLDEKLFF,TGTGCCAGCAGTTTAAGGACAGGGATTCGACTGGATGAAAAACTGTTTTTT,TRBD1,TRBJ1-4,many,TRBV28
CASSPAGQDPYEQYF,TGTGCCAGCAGTCCTGCAGGGCAGGACCCCTACGAGCAGTACTTC,-,TRBJ2-7,many,TRBV28
CASSQEITGYYEQYF,TGTGCCAGCAGCCAAGAAATAACAGGGTACTACGAGCAGTACTTC,-,TRBJ2-7,few,TRBV3-1
CASSMNVWSEAFF,TGTGCCAGTAGTATGAATGTGTGGTCCGAAGCTTTCTTT,-,TRBJ1-1,-,TRBV19
CASSYQTGEYSPLHF,TGTGCCAGCAGTTACCAGACAGGGGAGTATTCACCCCTCCACTTT,TRBD1,TRBJ1-6,-,TRBV6-9
CSARDGGRDSYEQYF,TGCAGTGCTAGAGACGGGGGGAGGGACAGCTACGAGCAGTACTTC,-,TRBJ2-7,-,TRBV20-1
CASSLRPRVPDTQYF,TGTGCCAGCAGCTTAAGACCACGTGTCCCAGATACGCAGTATTTT,-,TRBJ2-3,few,TRBV7-2
CASSSDNPASYNSPLHF,TGCGCCAGCAGCTCGGACAATCCCGCCTCCTATAATTCACCCCTCCACTTT,-,TRBJ1-6,few,TRBV5-1
CASTPRSPNTEAFF,TGTGCCAGCACCCCCCGGTCGCCGAACACTGAAGCTTTCTTT,-,TRBJ1-1,many,TRBV2
CASSYSFFSVSGANVLTF,TGTGCCAGCAGTTACTCGTTCTTTTCGGTCTCTGGGGCCAACGTCCTGACTTTC,-,TRBJ2-6,many,TRBV6-2/TRBV6-3
CASSSDRKVKETQYF,TGCGCCAGCAGCTCGGACAGGAAAGTAAAAGAGACCCAGTACTTC,TRBD1,TRBJ2-5,few,TRBV5-1
CAWSRGQTGETQYF,TGTGCCTGGAGTCGCGGACAGACGGGAGAGACCCAGTACTTC,-,TRBJ2-5,-,TRBV28
CASSFVAYIGGGEAFF,TGTGCCAGCAGTTTCGTAGCCTATATAGGTGGCGGTGAAGCTTTCTTT,-,TRBJ1-1,many,TRBV12-3/TRBV12-4
CASSSGPSPLNTEAFF,TGTGCCAGCAGCTCCGGGCCATCTCCTTTGAACACTGAAGCTTTCTTT,-,TRBJ1-1,-,TRBV5-8
CASSWDRVYRSRYNEQFF,TGTGCCAGCAGTTGGGACAGGGTGTATAGATCGAGGTACAATGAGCAGTTCTTC,TRBD1,TRBJ2-1,-,TRBV28
CASSQEVNGGAFF,TGTGCCAGCAGCCAAGAAGTAAATGGTGGGGCTTTCTTT,-,TRBJ1-1,-,TRBV4-2
CASSQDSGSDGYTF,TGTGCCAGCAGCCAAGATTCGGGGTCAGACGGCTACACCTTC,-,TRBJ1-2,-,TRBV4-2